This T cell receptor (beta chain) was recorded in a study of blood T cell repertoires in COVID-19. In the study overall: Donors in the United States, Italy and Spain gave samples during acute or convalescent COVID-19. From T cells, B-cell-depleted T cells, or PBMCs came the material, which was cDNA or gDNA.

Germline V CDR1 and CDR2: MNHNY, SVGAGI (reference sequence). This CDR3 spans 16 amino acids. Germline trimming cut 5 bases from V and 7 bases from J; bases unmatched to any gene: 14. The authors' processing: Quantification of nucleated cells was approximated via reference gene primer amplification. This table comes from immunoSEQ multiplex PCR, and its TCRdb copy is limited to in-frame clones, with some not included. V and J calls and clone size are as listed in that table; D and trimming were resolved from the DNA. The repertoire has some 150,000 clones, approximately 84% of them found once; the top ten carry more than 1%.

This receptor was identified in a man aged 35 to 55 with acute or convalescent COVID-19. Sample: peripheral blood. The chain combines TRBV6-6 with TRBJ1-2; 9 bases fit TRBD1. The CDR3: CASSITGDRGYGGYTF. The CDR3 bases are TGTGCCAGCAGTATTACCGGTGACAGGGGGTATGGTGGCTACACCTTC.